Listed here are 18 T cell receptor beta chains from one sample, sequenced in a study of regulatory T cells in long-lasting Graves disease. The time point is: newly diagnosed GD, antithyroid drugs for less than 3 months. PBMC RNA served as the TCR library source. Building the TCR beta libraries relied on iRepertoire HTBI primers, and CDR3 regions underwent Arm-PCR. Using its own MiXCR run on the multiplex PCR reads, TCRdb lists one record per CDR3 protein. In the table there are around 230,000 distinct CDR3 sequences, around 18% of which are singletons. The sequences come from peripheral blood mononuclear cells (PBMCs), collected at new diagnosis, from a patient treated with antithyroid drugs. These receptors were taken from a female donor with Graves disease.

V usage is TRBV2 and J usage is TRBJ2-5; a weak D match, TRBD1 (6 bases). The CDR3 is 15 amino acids. V gave up 4 bases and J gave up 1 base, with 13 bases separating them. Germline CDR1 and CDR2: SNHLY and FYNNEI. The CDR3 DNA reads as TGTGCCAGCAGTGTTGAGACAGGTCTCCAAGAGACCCAGTACTTC. Residues: CASSVETGLQETQYF.

The table lists this clonotype with many counts. This chain connects TRBV30 to TRBJ2-7; 10 bases are a match to TRBD1. The junction had 4 bases not matched to a gene; V was cut back by 8 bases and J by 6 bases. CDR3 length: 11 residues. Germline V gene data show CDR1 as GTSNPN and CDR2 as SVGIG (reference sequence). CDR3 coding DNA: TGTGCCGGGGACAGGGGCTCCGAGCAGTACTTC. It encodes CAGDRGSEQYF.

The rearrangement joins TRBV4-2 to TRBJ2-2, with 7 bases fitting TRBD2. CDR3 size: 17 residues. With 3 bases clipped from V and 1 base from J, the junction kept 8 bases outside the gene matches. From germline, CDR1 is LGHNA and CDR2 YNFKEQ. This CDR3 is CASSHGRTRENTGELFF. The CDR3 DNA reads as TGTGCCAGCAGCCACGGTAGGACTAGAGAGAACACCGGGGAGCTGTTTTTT.

This clonotype was detected ten times or more. V is TRBV6-5 and J is TRBJ2-7; D may be TRBD1 or TRBD2 (5 bases each). The ends were cut back, 4 bases at V and 3 bases at J, with 13 bases in the middle. This CDR3 contains 14 residues. Germline V gives CDR1 MNHEY, CDR2 SVGAGI. The CDR3 loop is CASSSGRTSYEQYF. The CDR3 DNA reads as TGTGCCAGCAGTTCGGGACGGACCAGCTACGAGCAGTACTTC.

This clonotype was detected many times. The chain uses TRBV30 and TRBJ2-5; TRBD2 matches 9 bases. This CDR3 is 14 amino acids long. V lost 1 base, J lost 4 bases, and 4 bases stayed unmatched. Germline lookup yields CDR1 GTSNPN and CDR2 SVGIG (reference sequence). The CDR3 reads CAWSGGRVGETQYF. CDR3 nucleotide sequence: TGTGCCTGGAGTGGCGGGAGGGTGGGAGAGACCCAGTACTTC.

This clonotype was counted between two and nine times. The chain uses TRBV5-4 and TRBJ1-4; D unresolved. Germline V gene data show CDR1 as SGHNT and CDR2 as YYREEE (reference sequence). The CDR3 totals 14 residues. The germline V and J ends were trimmed by 0 bases and 8 bases, with 11 bases remaining between them. The CDR3 protein is CASSLDMFGEKLFF. DNA for the CDR3: TGTGCCAGCAGCTTGGATATGTTTGGGGAAAAACTGTTTTTT.

The chain uses TRBV13 and TRBJ2-1; D gene uncertain. Looked up from germline, CDR1 is PRHDT and CDR2 is FYEKMQ (reference sequence). The CDR3 loop spans 12 amino acids. Trimming took 6 bases from V and 7 from J, leaving 10 bases between them. As DNA, the CDR3 is TGTGCCAGCAGTACTTTTAGGAATGAGCAGTTCTTC. Its protein is CASSTFRNEQFF. The entire variable domain, with the rest obtained from reference TRBV13 and TRBJ2-1, is as follows: AAGVIQSPRHLIKEKRETATLKCYPIPRHDTVYWYQQGPGQDPQFLISFYEKMQSDKGSIPDRFSAQQFSDYHSELNMSSLELGDSALYFCASSTFRNEQFFGPGTRLTVL.

The chain joins TRBV4-3 to TRBJ2-3, with 11 bases identical to TRBD2. The CDR3 totals 16 residues. Trimming took 4 bases from V and 5 from J; bases not matched to a gene: 8. Germline CDR1 LGHNA, CDR2 YSLEER. The DNA for the CDR3 is TGCGCCAGCAGCCCCGTACTAGCGGGAGAGGGAGATACGCAGTATTTT. It is translated as CASSPVLAGEGDTQYF.

This clonotype appeared many times. V usage is TRBV29-1 and J usage is TRBJ1-4; no clear D. Trimming shortened V by 5 bases and J by 8 bases, and 15 bases separated the two germline ends. CDR1 SQVTM and CDR2 ANQGSEA come from the germline V gene. This CDR3 region has 13 residues. DNA of the CDR3: TGCAGCGTTCTCCTGGGCCCCAAAGAAAAACTGTTTTTT. Its protein is CSVLLGPKEKLFF.

This clonotype came up many times. The V gene is TRBV10-2, the J gene TRBJ1-2, with D tentatively TRBD1 (5 bases). Trimming shortened V by 3 bases and J by 4 bases, and 12 bases separated the two germline ends. The germline V gene has CDR1 WSHSY and CDR2 SAAADI. CDR3 length: 14 residues. CDR3 DNA sequence: TGCGCCAGCAGTGAAAGTTCAGGGAGCTATGGCTACACCTTC. Translating gives CASSESSGSYGYTF.

This clonotype has just a few counts. The genes are TRBV7-8 and TRBJ2-5; possible D gene TRBD1, 5 bases. CDR3 length equals 12 residues. Trimming stripped 3 bases from V and 6 bases from J, with 8 bases between. Germline loops: CDR1 SGHVS, CDR2 FQNEAQ. The CDR3: CASSFRDKTQYF. In DNA form, the CDR3 reads TGTGCCAGCAGCTTCAGGGATAAGACCCAGTACTTC.

This clonotype was counted ten times or more. The chain uses TRBV6-1 and TRBJ2-7, with D perhaps matching TRBD1 or TRBD2 (5 bases each). CDR3 length equals 14 residues. Per the germline V gene, CDR1 is MNHNS and CDR2 is SASEGT. V lost 6 bases and J lost 5, with 17 bases in between. This CDR3 is CASRGETVHHEQYF. The CDR3 DNA is TGTGCCAGCAGAGGGGAGACAGTCCACCACGAGCAGTACTTC.

This clonotype came up many times. The chain uses TRBV2 and TRBJ2-5; TRBD2 agrees at 9 bases. J lost 4 bases, V lost 3 bases, and 9 bases had no gene match. Germline V lookup: CDR1 SNHLY, CDR2 FYNNEI. The CDR3 has 16 residues. CDR3 region: CASSDPAGGLRETQYF. In DNA, the CDR3 is TGTGCCAGCAGTGATCCAGCGGGAGGATTGAGAGAGACCCAGTACTTC. Supplemented by reference TRBV2 and TRBJ2-5, the full variable domain reads EPEVTQTPSHQVTQMGQEVILRCVPISNHLYFYWYRQILGQKVEFLVSFYNNEISEKSEIFDDQFSVERPDGSNFTLKIRSTKLEDSAMYFCASSDPAGGLRETQYFGPGTRLLVL.

V gene TRBV7-9 combines with J gene TRBJ1-2; D perhaps matches TRBD1 (5 bases). Per the germline V gene, CDR1 is SEHNR and CDR2 is FQNEAQ (reference sequence). The CDR3 loop spans 12 amino acids. V was trimmed by 5 bases and J by 8 bases, leaving 12 bases between them. DNA for the CDR3: TGTGCCAGCAGCCAAGGGGAGTACGGCTACACCTTC. It codes for CASSQGEYGYTF.

This clonotype has a count of ten or more. The rearrangement uses TRBV7-2 and TRBJ2-1, with D perhaps TRBD2 (8 bases). This CDR3 is built from 15 residues. Germline V gives CDR1 SGHTA, CDR2 FQGNSA. V lost 4 bases and J lost 8, with 18 bases in between. CDR3 DNA sequence: TGTGCCAGCAGCTCCGGGAGGGGGCGAGGAGATGAGCAGTTCTTC. Its translation is CASSSGRGRGDEQFF.

Many counts were recorded for this clonotype. The chain uses TRBV3-1 and TRBJ1-1, with 7 bases identical to TRBD1. The CDR3 loop spans 14 amino acids. V was clipped by 7 bases and J by 1 base; unmatched bases: 6. The V gene's germline CDR1 is LGHDT and CDR2 YNNKEL (reference sequence). The CDR3 is CASTPGGENTEAFF. CDR3 bases: TGTGCCAGCACCCCAGGGGGTGAGAACACTGAAGCTTTCTTT.

This clonotype was recorded at least ten times. The chain carries TRBV6-2 or TRBV6-3 and TRBJ2-3, with D perhaps TRBD1 (7 bases). Trimming shortened V by 5 bases and J by 4 bases, and 13 bases separated the two germline ends. Germline V gene data show CDR1 as MNHEY and CDR2 as SVGEGT. The CDR3 length is 14 residues. This CDR3 is CASSDGRGADTQYF. The CDR3 bases are TGTGCCAGCAGTGACGGCAGGGGGGCAGATACGCAGTATTTT.

This clonotype was counted ten times or more. The genes are TRBV3-1 and TRBJ2-1, with 8 bases that match TRBD2. The CDR3 is 16 amino acids. V lost 4 bases, J lost 3 bases, and 8 bases stayed unmatched. CDR1 and CDR2 from the germline V gene are LGHDT and YNNKEL (reference sequence). The CDR3 reads CASSPLLAVGYNEQFF. The CDR3 DNA sequence: TGTGCCAGCAGCCCATTACTAGCGGTAGGCTACAATGAGCAGTTCTTC.